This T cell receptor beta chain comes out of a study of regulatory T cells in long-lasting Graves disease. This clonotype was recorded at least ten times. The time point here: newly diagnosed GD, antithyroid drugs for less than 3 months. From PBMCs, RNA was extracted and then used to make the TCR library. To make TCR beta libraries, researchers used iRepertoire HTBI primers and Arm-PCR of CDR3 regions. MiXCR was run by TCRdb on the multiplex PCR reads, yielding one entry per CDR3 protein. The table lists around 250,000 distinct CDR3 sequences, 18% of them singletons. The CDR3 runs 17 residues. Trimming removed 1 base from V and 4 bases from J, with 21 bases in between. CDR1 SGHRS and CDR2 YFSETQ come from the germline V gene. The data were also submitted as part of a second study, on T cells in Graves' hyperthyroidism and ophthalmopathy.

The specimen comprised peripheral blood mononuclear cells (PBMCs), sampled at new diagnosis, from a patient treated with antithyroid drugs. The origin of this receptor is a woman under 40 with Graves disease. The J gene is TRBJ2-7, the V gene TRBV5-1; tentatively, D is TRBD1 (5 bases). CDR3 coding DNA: TGCGCCAGCAGCTTGACGCTAGGGGCGGCCGCCAGTTACGAGCAGTACTTC. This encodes CASSLTLGAAASYEQYF.